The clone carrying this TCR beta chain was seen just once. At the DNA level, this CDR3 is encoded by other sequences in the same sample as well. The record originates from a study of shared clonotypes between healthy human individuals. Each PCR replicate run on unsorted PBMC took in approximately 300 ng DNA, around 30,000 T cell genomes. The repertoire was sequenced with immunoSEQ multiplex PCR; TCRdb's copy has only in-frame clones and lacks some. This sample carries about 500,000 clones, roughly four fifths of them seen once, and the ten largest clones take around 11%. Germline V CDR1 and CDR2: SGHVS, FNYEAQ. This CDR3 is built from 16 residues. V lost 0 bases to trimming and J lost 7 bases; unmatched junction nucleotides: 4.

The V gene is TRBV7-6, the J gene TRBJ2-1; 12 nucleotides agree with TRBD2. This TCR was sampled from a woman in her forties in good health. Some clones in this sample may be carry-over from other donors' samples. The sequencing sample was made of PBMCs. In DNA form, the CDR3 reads TGTGCCAGCAGCTTAGCGACTAGCGGGAGTCGGAATGAGCAGTTCTTC. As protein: CASSLATSGSRNEQFF. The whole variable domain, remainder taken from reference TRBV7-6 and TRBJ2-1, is GAGVSQSPRYKVTKRGQDVALRCDPISGHVSLYWYRQALGQGPEFLTYFNYEAQQDKSGLPNDRFSAERPEGSISTLTIQRTEQRDSAMYRCASSLATSGSRNEQFFGPGTRLTVL.